This TCR beta chain was obtained from a study of blood T cell repertoires in COVID-19. Study-level information: Specimens from acute and convalescent COVID-19 originated in the United States, Italy and Spain. T cells, B-cell-depleted T cells, or PBMCs provided the cDNA or gDNA that served as material.

Per the original methods: Reference gene primer amplification in the assay estimated nucleated cell counts. Profiled with immunoSEQ multiplex PCR; TCRdb holds only in-frame clones, not every one. Clonal size and the V and J genes are those of that table, whereas D and trimming came from the DNA. This table has around 300,000 clones, approximately 85% appearing once. The V segment lost 7 bases and the J segment 7 bases; nucleotides outside the gene matches: 7. Germline V gene sequence: CDR1 MNHEY, CDR2 SMNVEV (reference sequence). The CDR3 spans 13 residues. The specimen was peripheral blood. The TCR was taken from a woman aged 70 to 79 with acute or convalescent COVID-19. The gene calls are TRBV27 and TRBJ1-1, with 9 bases aligning to TRBD1. In DNA form, the CDR3 reads TGTGCCAGCACCTCTTGGACAGGGGATGAAGCTTTCTTT. Amino acids: CASTSWTGDEAFF.